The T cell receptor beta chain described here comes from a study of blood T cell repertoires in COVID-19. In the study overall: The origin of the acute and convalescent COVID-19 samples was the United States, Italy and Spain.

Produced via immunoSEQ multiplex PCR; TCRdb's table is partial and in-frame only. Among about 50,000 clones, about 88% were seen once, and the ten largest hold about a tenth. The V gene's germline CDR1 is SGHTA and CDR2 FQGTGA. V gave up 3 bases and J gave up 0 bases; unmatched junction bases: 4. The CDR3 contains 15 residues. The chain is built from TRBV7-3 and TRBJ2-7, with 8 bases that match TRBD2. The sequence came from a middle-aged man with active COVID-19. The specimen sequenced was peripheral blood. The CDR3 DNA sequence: TGTGCCAGCAGCTTGGGACTAGGGAGCTCCTACGAGCAGTACTTC. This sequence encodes CASSLGLGSSYEQYF.